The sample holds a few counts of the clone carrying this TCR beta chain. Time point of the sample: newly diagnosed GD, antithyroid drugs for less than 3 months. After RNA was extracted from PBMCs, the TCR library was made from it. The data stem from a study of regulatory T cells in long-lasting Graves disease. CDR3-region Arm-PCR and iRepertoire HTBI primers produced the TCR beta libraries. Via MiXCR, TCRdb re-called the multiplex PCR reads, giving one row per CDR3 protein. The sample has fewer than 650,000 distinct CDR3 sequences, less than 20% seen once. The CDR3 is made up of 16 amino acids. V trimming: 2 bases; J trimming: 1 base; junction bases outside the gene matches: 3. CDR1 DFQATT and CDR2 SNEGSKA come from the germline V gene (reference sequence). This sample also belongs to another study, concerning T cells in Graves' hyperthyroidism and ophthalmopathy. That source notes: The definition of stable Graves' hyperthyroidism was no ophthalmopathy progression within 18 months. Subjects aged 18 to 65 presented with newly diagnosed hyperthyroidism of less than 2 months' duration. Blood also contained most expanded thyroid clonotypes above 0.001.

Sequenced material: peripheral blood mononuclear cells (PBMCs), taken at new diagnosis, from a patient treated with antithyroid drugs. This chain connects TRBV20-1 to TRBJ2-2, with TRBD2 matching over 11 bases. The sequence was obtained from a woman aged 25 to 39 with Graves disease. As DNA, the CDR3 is TGCAGTGCTAGACCGACTAGCGGGAAGAACACCGGGGAGCTGTTTTTT. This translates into CSARPTSGKNTGELFF.